What follows are 22 T cell receptor beta chains derived from one specimen sequenced in a study of cytomegalovirus exposure and HLA in healthy donors. Using immunoSEQ multiplex PCR, the repertoire was profiled, and TCRdb retains in-frame clones only, with some absent. The repertoire holds about 54,000 clones, about 92% seen once, with roughly 8.4% in the top ten. The sequencing input was PBMCs. These receptors all come from a woman aged 18 to 35 in good health and CMV-seropositive.

The CDR3 DNA follows: TGCGCCAGCAGTGGAAGGGCTACAGGGGACCGCCGTAGCACTGAAGCTTTCTTT. The encoded protein is CASSGRATGDRRSTEAFF. The rearrangement uses TRBV10-1 and TRBJ1-1; 7 bases map to TRBD1. The trim removed 4 bases at V and 4 bases at J, leaving 18 bases unmatched. The CDR3 consists of 18 residues. Germline V gene lookup returns CDR1 WNHNN and CDR2 SYGVQD (reference sequence).

The V and J genes are TRBV19 and TRBJ2-7, with D possibly TRBD1 on 6 matching bases. V was cut by 6 bases and J by 3 bases, with 15 bases left in between. This CDR3 contains 14 residues. Germline CDR1 LNHDA, CDR2 SQIVND (reference sequence). CDR3 amino acids: CASSLRRGNYEQYF. CDR3 nucleotides: TGTGCCAGTAGCCTCCGCAGGGGAAACTACGAGCAGTACTTC.

The V gene is TRBV30, the J gene TRBJ2-7, with 10 bases matching TRBD1. In germline, CDR1 is GTSNPN, CDR2 SVGIG (reference sequence). V shed 3 bases and J 0 bases; nucleotides not matched to a gene: 2. The CDR3 is made up of 14 amino acids. DNA for the CDR3: TGTGCCTGGAGGGGGACAGGGGTCTCCTACGAGCAGTACTTC. It specifies CAWRGTGVSYEQYF. The variable domain in full, completed from reference TRBV30 and TRBJ2-7, reads SQTIHQWPATLVQPVGSPLSLECTVEGTSNPNLYWYRQAAGRGLQLLFYSVGIGQISSEVPQNLSASRPQDRQFILSSKKLLLSDSGFYLCAWRGTGVSYEQYFGPGTRLTVT.

This clone is a singleton in its sample. The rearrangement joins TRBV6-1 to TRBJ1-6; tentatively, D is TRBD1 (6 bases). V lost 5 bases to trimming and J lost 1 base, with 9 bases between them. Germline V gene data show CDR1 as MNHNS and CDR2 as SASEGT. The CDR3 spans 15 residues. The CDR3 here is CASSTTGSYNSPLHF. The CDR3, as DNA: TGTGCCAGCAGTACGACAGGTTCCTATAATTCACCCCTCCACTTT.

The chain uses TRBV9 and TRBJ1-1; D not resolved. Germline loops: CDR1 SGDLS, CDR2 YYNGEE. This CDR3 region has 13 residues. Trimming took 2 bases from V and 6 from J, leaving 11 bases between them. The CDR3: CASSVAGESEAFF. As DNA, the CDR3 is TGTGCCAGCAGCGTCGCTGGAGAATCTGAAGCTTTCTTT.

This clone was observed a handful of times. The chain uses TRBV7-2 and TRBJ2-7; 7 positions agree with TRBD1. The CDR3 loop spans 14 amino acids. After removal of 1 base from V and 0 bases from J, the junction contained 0 bases not matched to a gene. The germline V gene encodes CDR1 SGHTA and CDR2 FQGNSA. The CDR3, as DNA: TGTGCCAGCAGCTTAGACAGGGGCTCCTACGAGCAGTACTTC. This sequence encodes CASSLDRGSYEQYF.

This chain joins TRBV5-1 and TRBJ1-4, with TRBD1 matching over 9 bases. In germline, CDR1 is SGHRS, CDR2 YFSETQ. CDR3 size: 15 residues. Trimming cost V 0 bases and J 7 bases; bases outside gene matches: 4. In DNA, the CDR3 is TGCGCCAGCAGCTTGGCTGGACAGGGGTCTGAAAAACTGTTTTTT. Translating it yields CASSLAGQGSEKLFF.

This rearrangement joins TRBV18 to TRBJ2-3; 9 nucleotides line up with TRBD1. J gave up 6 bases and V 4 bases, and 2 bases lay outside the gene matches. Germline CDR1 and CDR2: KGHSH and LQKENI. This CDR3 is 13 amino acids long. The CDR3 region has the DNA TGTGCCAGCTCACGGGACAGGGTGGATACGCAGTATTTT. Amino acid sequence: CASSRDRVDTQYF.

The CDR3 coding sequence is TGTGCCAGCAGGGGGACTACTGCAACTAATGAAAAACTGTTTTTT. Protein: CASRGTTATNEKLFF. The chain links TRBV2 to TRBJ1-4; D perhaps matches TRBD1 (5 bases). Deletions cut 6 bases from V and 0 bases from J, with 11 bases between. Germline assignment: CDR1 SNHLY and CDR2 FYNNEI. The CDR3 totals 15 residues. Looking up the rest from reference TRBV2 and TRBJ1-4 gives the full variable domain: EPEVTQTPSHQVTQMGQEVILRCVPISNHLYFYWYRQILGQKVEFLVSFYNNEISEKSEIFDDQFSVERPDGSNFTLKIRSTKLEDSAMYFCASRGTTATNEKLFFGSGTQLSVL.

The rearrangement links TRBV6-1 to TRBJ2-7; 7 nucleotides align to TRBD1. This CDR3 has 16 amino acids. Germline V lookup: CDR1 MNHNS, CDR2 SASEGT. J was trimmed by 4 bases and V by 2 bases; bases with no gene match: 11. The CDR3, as DNA: TGTGCCAGCAGTGAAAACATAGGGGGCGCAGGGTACGAGCAGTACTTC. Protein sequence: CASSENIGGAGYEQYF.

The chain uses TRBV28 and TRBJ1-5; tentative D call: TRBD1 (6 bases). This CDR3 is built from 17 residues. Trimming stripped 8 bases from V and 4 bases from J, with 24 bases between. Germline V gives CDR1 MDHEN, CDR2 SYDVKM. The CDR3 bases are TGTGCCAGCGCTGGGCTCATGGGGGCCTATGAGAATCAGCCCCAGCATTTT. Encoded protein: CASAGLMGAYENQPQHF.

The rearrangement uses TRBV7-9 and TRBJ1-6, with 8 bases identical to TRBD1. The CDR3 contains 14 residues. Looked up from germline, CDR1 is SEHNR and CDR2 is FQNEAQ (reference sequence). Losses at the gene ends were 5 bases for V and 5 bases for J; bases not matched to a gene: 2. The DNA for the CDR3 is TGTGCCAGCAGCATGGGACAGGATAATTCACCCCTCCACTTT. It encodes CASSMGQDNSPLHF.

This clone was seen only once. The chain uses TRBV19 and TRBJ2-7; 8 bases map to TRBD1. This CDR3 region has 14 residues. After removal of 1 base from V and 4 bases from J, the junction contained 3 bases not matched to a gene. CDR1 and CDR2 from the germline V gene are LNHDA and SQIVND (reference sequence). The CDR3 protein is CASSIAGQVYEQYF. The CDR3 DNA sequence: TGTGCCAGTAGTATAGCGGGACAGGTTTACGAGCAGTACTTC.

The chain couples TRBV5-1 to TRBJ2-7; D is undetermined. Germline V gene lookup returns CDR1 SGHRS and CDR2 YFSETQ. This CDR3 is built from 14 residues. V was clipped by 4 bases and J by 0 bases, with 11 bases between them. CDR3 sequence (DNA): TGCGCCAGCAGCATCGACACCGGCTCCTACGAGCAGTACTTC. It is translated as CASSIDTGSYEQYF.

The chain uses TRBV5-4 and TRBJ1-1; 7 positions agree with TRBD1. The CDR3 has 15 residues. The ends lost 4 bases at V and 0 bases at J; junction bases unmatched: 6. Per germline, CDR1 SGHNT and CDR2 YYREEE (reference sequence). The CDR3 reads CASSPRTGLNTEAFF. CDR3 nucleotide sequence: TGTGCCAGCAGCCCAAGGACAGGACTGAACACTGAAGCTTTCTTT.

This chain links TRBV7-6 with TRBJ2-6; maybe TRBD2 (6 bases). V gave up 4 bases and J gave up 0 bases, with 13 bases separating them. The CDR3 runs 17 residues. From germline, CDR1 is SGHVS and CDR2 FNYEAQ. CDR3 loop: CASSYPYGGSGANVLTF. The DNA for the CDR3 is TGTGCCAGCAGCTATCCCTACGGGGGCTCTGGGGCCAACGTCCTGACTTTC.

J is TRBJ2-1 and V is TRBV27, with 9 bases lining up with TRBD2. J gave up 4 bases and V 2 bases, and 6 bases lay outside the gene matches. Germline-derived CDR1 and CDR2 are MNHEY and SMNVEV (reference sequence). CDR3 length: 16 amino acids. Here the CDR3 DNA reads TGTGCCAGCAGTTTACGAGCGGGGGGCTCTTACAATGAGCAGTTCTTC. The encoded protein is CASSLRAGGSYNEQFF.

This chain connects TRBV7-6 to TRBJ1-3; D unclear. The V and J ends lost 0 bases and 4 bases respectively, with 4 bases between them. The CDR3 is made up of 13 amino acids. CDR1 SGHVS and CDR2 FNYEAQ come from the germline V gene. CDR3 sequence: CASSLAAGNTIYF. The DNA of the CDR3 is TGTGCCAGCAGCTTAGCAGCGGGAAACACCATATATTTT.

The sample holds many counts of this clone. The chain uses TRBV16 and TRBJ1-2, with D possibly TRBD1 on 6 matching bases. There are 15 residues in the CDR3. The V and J ends lost 0 bases and 2 bases respectively, with 10 bases between them. The germline V gene has CDR1 KGHSY and CDR2 FQNENV. CDR3 coding DNA: TGTGCCAGCAGCCAATCAGGCCAGGGGAACTATGGCTACACCTTC. Translated: CASSQSGQGNYGYTF.

The CDR3: CASSWGRGLGETQYF. The CDR3, as DNA: TGTGCCAGCAGCTGGGGTAGGGGGCTGGGAGAGACCCAGTACTTC. The V gene is TRBV11-2, the J gene TRBJ2-5; 7 positions agree with TRBD1. The CDR3 is 15 residues long. The junction had 9 bases not matched to a gene; V was cut back by 4 bases and J by 4 bases. Germline V gene data show CDR1 as SGHAT and CDR2 as FQNNGV.

V is TRBV30 and J is TRBJ1-2; the D is unclear. Trimming shortened V by 0 bases and J by 8 bases, and 13 bases separated the two germline ends. Germline-derived CDR1 and CDR2 are GTSNPN and SVGIG (reference sequence). The CDR3 totals 13 residues. CDR3 nucleotides: TGTGCCTGGAGTGTAGGAGGGCGGGAAGGCTACACCTTC. Its protein product is CAWSVGGREGYTF.

This rearrangement joins TRBV2 to TRBJ1-2; TRBD1 is a possible D gene (5 bases). This CDR3 region has 14 residues. The V and J ends lost 6 bases and 4 bases respectively, with 15 bases between them. Germline CDR1 reads SNHLY; CDR2 reads FYNNEI. CDR3 nucleotide sequence: TGTGCCAGCAGGGAGGGGAGGAGTGGCTATGGCTACACCTTC. Residues: CASREGRSGYGYTF.